These 21 T cell receptor beta chains were all obtained from the same sample, sequenced in a study of cytomegalovirus exposure and HLA in healthy donors. Researchers ran the PCR with 60 Vbeta and 13 Jbeta primers. The protocol was immunoSEQ multiplex PCR, while the TCRdb copy is restricted to in-frame clones and leaves out a portion. The sample holds 100,000 to 150,000 clones; around 81% are singletons and the top ten take 2.2%. Sequencing was done on a sample of PBMCs. All receptors come from a woman between 40 and 55 years old in good health and CMV-seronegative.

This clone was counted a few times. The chain employs TRBV6-1 and TRBJ2-2; 13 positions agree with TRBD2. V shed 7 bases and J 6 bases; nucleotides not matched to a gene: 5. The CDR3 is 15 amino acids. In germline, CDR1 is MNHNS, CDR2 SASEGT. The CDR3 bases are TGTGCCAGCATTTGGACTAGCGGGAGTTCCGGGGAGCTGTTTTTT. Amino acid sequence: CASIWTSGSSGELFF.

This clone was found a few times. V is TRBV4-1 and J is TRBJ1-1; D might be TRBD1 (5 bases). The V end lost 0 bases, the J end lost 5 bases, and 7 bases lay between the germline ends. Germline loops: CDR1 MGHRA, CDR2 YSYEKL. There are 13 residues in the CDR3. In DNA form, the CDR3 reads TGCGCCAGCAGCCAAGAGGGGCGGACTGAAGCTTTCTTT. Translating gives CASSQEGRTEAFF.

This rearrangement joins TRBV5-1 to TRBJ2-3; possible D gene TRBD2, 6 bases. The V end lost 1 base, the J end lost 6 bases, and 12 bases lay between the germline ends. CDR1 is SGHRS and CDR2 is YFSETQ in the germline V gene. The CDR3 is 14 amino acids. CDR3 region: CASSLTGAEDTQYF. CDR3 DNA sequence: TGCGCCAGCAGCTTGACGGGAGCTGAGGATACGCAGTATTTT.

CDR3 bases: TGTGCCAGCAGTTCACCCCGGGACATTCCCTACAATGAGCAGTTCTTC. Translation: CASSSPRDIPYNEQFF. This sequence joins TRBV6-5 and TRBJ2-1; weak D call: TRBD1 (6 bases). Germline V gene lookup returns CDR1 MNHEY and CDR2 SVGAGI. Trimming stripped 4 bases from V and 2 bases from J, with 15 bases between. CDR3 size: 16 residues.

This clone was detected once. The chain recombines TRBV5-4 with TRBJ2-7, with TRBD1 as a possible D gene (6 bases). Trimming left V 0 bases short and J 1 base short, with 17 bases between. CDR3 length equals 17 residues. Looked up from germline, CDR1 is SGHNT and CDR2 is YYREEE (reference sequence). The CDR3 sequence: CASSLGPGQSISYEQYF. CDR3 DNA sequence: TGTGCCAGCAGCTTGGGCCCCGGACAGAGCATATCCTACGAGCAGTACTTC.

The rearrangement uses TRBV11-2 and TRBJ1-1; no definite D call. Germline V CDR1 and CDR2: SGHAT, FQNNGV. V dropped 6 bases and J dropped 0 bases, with 5 bases sitting between them. CDR3 length equals 12 residues. This CDR3 reads CASRNMNTEAFF. The CDR3 bases are TGTGCCAGCAGAAACATGAACACTGAAGCTTTCTTT.

The chain employs TRBV19 and TRBJ1-1; D is uncertain. V was shortened by 5 bases and J by 0 bases, with 7 bases between the two germline ends. Germline CDR1 is LNHDA and CDR2 is SQIVND (reference sequence). There are 13 residues in the CDR3. This chain's CDR3 is CASSFSLNTEAFF. The CDR3 DNA follows: TGTGCCAGTAGTTTCTCGTTGAACACTGAAGCTTTCTTT.

About this clone: Additional DNA sequences in this sample encode the identical CDR3. The genes are TRBV19 and TRBJ2-2, with a possible D match to TRBD1 (5 bases). Germline V gene sequence: CDR1 LNHDA, CDR2 SQIVND (reference sequence). This CDR3 spans 12 amino acids. V was trimmed by 10 bases and J by 1 base, leaving 7 bases between them. The CDR3 loop is CATQGNTGELFF. CDR3 nucleotides: TGTGCCACGCAGGGGAACACCGGGGAGCTGTTTTTT.

This clone was seen only once. The CDR3 sequence: CASSLVGQQSSGNTIYF. In DNA, the CDR3 is TGTGCCAGCAGCTTAGTTGGACAGCAAAGCTCTGGAAACACCATATATTTT. The gene calls are TRBV7-8 and TRBJ1-3, with D possibly TRBD1 on 6 matching bases. The CDR3 runs to 17 residues. The germline CDR1 and CDR2 sequences are SGHVS and FQNEAQ. Trimming took off 1 base at V and 0 bases at J, with 13 bases between the two ends.

The V gene is TRBV15, the J gene TRBJ2-5; no clear D gene. The DNA end favors TRBJ2-7, so the J call may be wrong. In germline, CDR1 is LNHNV, CDR2 YYDKDF (reference sequence). The CDR3 totals 11 residues. CDR3 nucleotide sequence: TGTGCCACCAGCAGAGATTCCGAGCAGTACTTC. Amino acids: CATSRDSEQYF.

V gene TRBV2 combines with J gene TRBJ1-5; 7 nucleotides agree with TRBD1. Per the germline V gene, CDR1 is SNHLY and CDR2 is FYNNEI. The J segment lost 0 bases and the V segment lost 3 bases, leaving 5 bases of the junction unmatched. This CDR3 region has 16 residues. The DNA of the CDR3 is TGTGCCAGCAGTGAGGCAGGGGGGTCTAGCAATCAGCCCCAGCATTTT. Translated: CASSEAGGSSNQPQHF.

The chain carries TRBV6-1 and TRBJ2-7, with 7 positions matching TRBD1. CDR1 and CDR2 (germline): MNHNS, SASEGT. V lost 3 bases, J lost 6 bases, and 11 bases stayed unmatched. The CDR3 loop spans 15 amino acids. The CDR3 sequence: CASSDSRGSPVEQYF. CDR3 DNA sequence: TGTGCCAGCAGTGACAGCAGGGGGTCACCGGTCGAGCAGTACTTC.

The V gene is TRBV30, the J gene TRBJ2-3; the match to TRBD2 covers 7 bases. The CDR3 is made up of 14 amino acids. Germline V lookup: CDR1 GTSNPN, CDR2 SVGIG (reference sequence). The junction had 6 bases not matched to a gene; V was cut back by 0 bases and J by 6 bases. CDR3 nucleotide sequence: TGTGCCTGGAGTGTAGGACTAGGGGCGGATACGCAGTATTTT. It codes for CAWSVGLGADTQYF.

The chain uses TRBV7-6 and TRBJ1-2; D is undetermined. The CDR3 is made up of 12 amino acids. The V end lost 3 bases, the J end lost 6 bases, and 8 bases lay between the germline ends. Germline V gene lookup returns CDR1 SGHVS and CDR2 FNYEAQ. CDR3 in amino acids: CASSLNGNGYTF. The CDR3 region has the DNA TGTGCCAGCAGCTTGAACGGGAATGGCTACACCTTC.

This clone turned up a few times. J is TRBJ1-5 and V is TRBV2, with TRBD1 matching 8 bases. Trimming removed 5 bases from V and 3 bases from J; junction bases left unmatched: 6. The CDR3 sequence is 15 residues long. The germline CDR1 and CDR2 sequences are SNHLY and FYNNEI. The CDR3 spells CASSLETGANQPQHF. Written as DNA, the CDR3 is TGTGCCAGCAGTCTAGAGACAGGGGCCAATCAGCCCCAGCATTTT.

Details on this clone: The DNA is left out, because the CDR3 cannot be placed on it with certainty; the CDR3 is given as TCRdb lists it. The chain carries TRBV7-9 and TRBJ1-1; the DNA was not compared with TRBD1, the D call given in the table. Germline V lookup: CDR1 SEHNR, CDR2 FQNEAQ (reference sequence). Inclusive of both ends, the CDR3 amounts to 15 amino acids. The CDR3 sequence: CASILGTGSDTEAFF.

The chain uses TRBV6-1 and TRBJ1-1; a possible D gene is TRBD1 (5 bases). The CDR3 spans 15 residues. The germline V gene encodes CDR1 MNHNS and CDR2 SASEGT. With 3 bases removed from V and 6 bases from J, the gap between germline ends came to 17 bases. DNA of the CDR3: TGTGCCAGCAGTGAGCTGGACTTGGGACTCCCTGAAGCTTTCTTT. This encodes CASSELDLGLPEAFF.

V is TRBV7-2 and J is TRBJ1-4, with 10 bases that match TRBD1. The length of the CDR3 is 15 residues. CDR1 and CDR2 from the germline V gene are SGHTA and FQGNSA. After removal of 2 bases from V and 7 bases from J, the junction contained 4 bases not matched to a gene. The DNA for the CDR3 is TGTGCCAGCAGCTTAACGACAGGGGGCCGTGAAAAACTGTTTTTT. This translates into CASSLTTGGREKLFF. Variable domain in full (rest from reference TRBV7-2 and TRBJ1-4): GAGVSQSPSNKVTEKGKDVELRCDPISGHTALYWYRQSLGQGLEFLIYFQGNSAPDKSGLPSDRFSAERTGGSVSTLTIQRTQQEDSAVYLCASSLTTGGREKLFFGSGTQLSVL.

The chain recombines TRBV27 with TRBJ2-7, with D perhaps TRBD2 (5 bases). The V end was cut by 1 base, the J end by 6 bases, with 19 bases between. The CDR3 extends over 16 amino acids. CDR1 and CDR2 from the germline V gene are MNHEY and SMNVEV (reference sequence). The CDR3 bases are TGTGCCAGCAGTTTATACGGTAGCCTCTATGGACTCGAGCAGTACTTC. This encodes CASSLYGSLYGLEQYF.

The chain links TRBV7-9 to TRBJ2-2, with D maybe TRBD2 (6 bases). Germline V gene data show CDR1 as SEHNR and CDR2 as FQNEAQ (reference sequence). The CDR3 is 16 residues long. V was cut by 0 bases and J by 2 bases, with 10 bases left in between. The CDR3: CASSLAAEGNTGELFF. The CDR3 DNA sequence: TGTGCCAGCAGCTTAGCGGCGGAGGGAAACACCGGGGAGCTGTTTTTT.

CDR3 loop: CASSPPGTYNQPQHF. Written as DNA, the CDR3 is TGTGCCAGTAGTCCACCGGGGACATACAATCAGCCCCAGCATTTT. V usage is TRBV19 and J usage is TRBJ1-5; TRBD1 might be the D (6 bases). The V gene's germline CDR1 is LNHDA and CDR2 SQIVND (reference sequence). The CDR3 has 15 amino acids. V was clipped by 5 bases and J by 3 bases, with 14 bases between them.